This T cell receptor (beta chain) was sequenced for a study of CD8+ T cells in alopecia areata. General study results and limits: Mice showed TCR sharing more clearly than patients did, possibly owing to HLA. Alopecia totalis/universalis scalp especially showed more expanded CD8+ clones than normal scalp.

Trimming pared 4 bases from V and 4 bases from J, leaving 7 bases between. Germline CDR1 reads SGHDT; CDR2 reads YYEEEE. The CDR3 length is 12 residues. For this clone: Its matching antigen is unknown. The sample holds other DNA sequences that translate to the same CDR3.

Sorting from PBMCs produced CD4+ and CD8+ T cells. cDNA prepared by RNA extraction and subsequent reverse transcription served as the template for sequencing. Assay used: immunoSEQ multiplex PCR; TCRdb lists only in-frame clones, some missing. The data hold about 110,000 clones, with 55% to 75% observed a single time. The receptor was isolated from a human donor in good health. The sample taken for sequencing was CD8+ T cells sorted from blood. The chain links TRBV5-6 to TRBJ2-3; the D call may be TRBD1 or TRBD2 (5 bases each). CDR3 protein: CASSPGPDTQYF. CDR3 nucleotide sequence: TGTGCCAGCAGCCCGGGGCCAGATACGCAGTATTTT.